These 8 T cell receptor beta chains were all obtained from the same sample, sequenced in a study of blood T cell repertoires in COVID-19. Profiling relied on immunoSEQ multiplex PCR, and the TCRdb table lists in-frame clones only, not all of them. The table includes about 220,000 clones, around 80% detected once. Sequenced material: peripheral blood. Every receptor here comes from a human donor in a cohort sampled during active COVID-19.

The chain uses TRBV3-1 (or the pseudogene TRBV3-2) and TRBJ1-1; no firm D call. Germline CDR1 LGHDT, CDR2 YNNKEL (reference sequence). Trimming cost V 3 bases and J 4 bases, with 6 bases left between them. CDR3 length: 12 amino acids. CDR3 protein: CASSQSSTEAFF. The CDR3, as DNA: TGTGCCAGCAGCCAGTCTTCCACTGAAGCTTTCTTT.

The chain has TRBV12-3 or TRBV12-4 and TRBJ1-2; no firm D call. This CDR3 region has 13 residues. Trimming removed 7 bases from V and 3 bases from J, with 12 bases in between. CDR3 residues: CASTSYEDYGYTF. The CDR3 DNA reads as TGTGCCAGCACCTCATATGAGGACTATGGCTACACCTTC.

The J gene is TRBJ2-5, the V gene TRBV12-3 or TRBV12-4; D possibly corresponds to TRBD1 (6 bases). Trimming took 7 bases from V and 2 from J, leaving 11 bases between them. This CDR3 contains 13 residues. Here the CDR3 DNA reads TGTGCCAGCAAGCCAGGGGAGCAAGAGACCCAGTACTTC. Encoded protein: CASKPGEQETQYF.

The chain links TRBV9 to TRBJ2-5; 8 nucleotides agree with TRBD2. The CDR3 totals 17 residues. The junction had 14 bases not matched to a gene; V was cut back by 2 bases and J by 5 bases. Germline CDR1 SGDLS, CDR2 YYNGEE. The CDR3, as DNA: TGTGCCAGCAGCGTGGCCGGGGGGGCCGACATGAGGGAGACCCAGTACTTC. It codes for CASSVAGGADMRETQYF.

This clone has only one observation. The V call is TRBV5-1, the J call TRBJ2-2; TRBD2 agrees at 7 bases. Looked up from germline, CDR1 is SGHRS and CDR2 is YFSETQ. The junction had 6 bases not matched to a gene; V was cut back by 2 bases and J by 2 bases. The CDR3 is 16 residues long. The CDR3 protein is CASSFGGGANTGELFF. The CDR3 DNA follows: TGCGCCAGCAGCTTCGGCGGGGGAGCTAACACCGGGGAGCTGTTTTTT. Variable domain in full (rest from reference TRBV5-1 and TRBJ2-2): KAGVTQTPRYLIKTRGQQVTLSCSPISGHRSVSWYQQTPGQGLQFLFEYFSETQRNKGNFPGRFSGRQFSNSRSEMNVSTLELGDSALYLCASSFGGGANTGELFFGEGSRLTVL.

J is TRBJ1-6 and V is TRBV19; weak D call: TRBD1 (5 bases). The CDR3 length is 16 residues. The V and J ends lost 5 bases and 7 bases respectively, with 18 bases between them. The germline V gene encodes CDR1 LNHDA and CDR2 SQIVND (reference sequence). The CDR3 loop reads CASSPRVGLRNSPLHF. The CDR3 coding sequence is TGTGCCAGTAGTCCCCGGGTGGGGCTTCGGAATTCACCCCTCCACTTT.

V is TRBV24-1 and J is TRBJ1-5, with D maybe TRBD1 (5 bases). Between the trimmed V and J ends, which lost 6 bases and 5 bases, there was a span of 16 bases. This CDR3 region has 15 residues. Germline CDR1 and CDR2: KGHDR and SFDVKD. The CDR3 nucleotides are TGTGCCACCAGTCCAAGCGGGGCTCGGCATCAGCCCCAGCATTTT. Its translation is CATSPSGARHQPQHF.

The rearrangement uses TRBV18 and TRBJ1-3; 7 positions agree with TRBD1. The CDR3 is 16 residues long. Germline V gene lookup returns CDR1 KGHSH and CDR2 LQKENI. Losses at the gene ends were 3 bases for V and 4 bases for J; bases not matched to a gene: 9. CDR3 amino acids: CASSPGQTFSGNTIYF. CDR3 nucleotides: TGTGCCAGCTCACCGGGACAGACTTTTTCGGGAAACACCATATATTTT.